This TCR beta chain was sequenced during a study of T cells in localized non-small cell lung cancer. Germline V gene sequence: CDR1 SGHNT, CDR2 YYREEE (reference sequence). The CDR3 spans 17 residues. Trimming stripped 0 bases from V and 0 bases from J, with 14 bases between. Whole-study results and caveats: Heterogeneity remains possible, as sequencing covered one tumor region only. Across samples, adjacent lung featured a median around 60 of the top 100 tumor clones. Higher adjacent-lung clonality was associated with shorter survival.

With respect to this clone: Its target is unknown.

TCRdb's table, derived via immunoSEQ multiplex PCR, lists solely in-frame clones and lacks some. The data contain 25,000 to 35,000 clones, 88% of them singletons. The sequences come from peripheral blood mononuclear cells, collected before any cancer treatment. This sequence originates from a woman aged 35-75 years with stage III lung adenocarcinoma. This chain connects TRBV5-4 to TRBJ2-3, with no clear D. The CDR3 DNA sequence: TGTGCCAGCAGCTTGGATGGTCGGGCGATGAGCACAGATACGCAGTATTTT. This sequence encodes CASSLDGRAMSTDTQYF.